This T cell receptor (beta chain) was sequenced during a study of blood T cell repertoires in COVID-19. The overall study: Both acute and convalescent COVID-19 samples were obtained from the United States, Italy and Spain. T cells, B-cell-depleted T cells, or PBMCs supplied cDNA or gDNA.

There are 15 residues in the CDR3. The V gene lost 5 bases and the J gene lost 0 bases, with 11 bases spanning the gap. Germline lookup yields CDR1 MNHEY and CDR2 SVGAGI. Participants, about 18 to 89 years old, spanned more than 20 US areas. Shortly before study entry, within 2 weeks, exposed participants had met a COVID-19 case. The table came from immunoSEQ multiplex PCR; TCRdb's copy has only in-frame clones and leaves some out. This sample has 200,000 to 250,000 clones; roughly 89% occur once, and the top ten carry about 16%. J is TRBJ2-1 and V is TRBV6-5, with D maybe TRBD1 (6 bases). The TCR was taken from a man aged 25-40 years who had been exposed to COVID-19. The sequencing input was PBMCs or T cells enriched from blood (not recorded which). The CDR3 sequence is CASSRQADSYNEQFF. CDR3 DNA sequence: TGTGCCAGCAGTCGACAGGCCGACTCCTACAATGAGCAGTTCTTC.